The present T cell receptor (beta chain) was sequenced within a study of human T cells and chemical hapten exposure. In its sample, this clonotype was seen a few times. TCRdb re-derived calls from the RACE reads in MiXCR, one entry per CDR3 protein. The profile shows about 380,000 distinct CDR3 sequences, roughly 5% of them singletons. Germline-derived CDR1 and CDR2 are MNHNY and SVGAGI (reference sequence). Trimming pared 6 bases from V and 0 bases from J, leaving 9 bases between. The CDR3 totals 14 residues. The sample's time point: pre-sensitization, week 0. Specified treatment: therapeutic diphenylcyclopropenone sensitization with weekly scalp DPC.

The V gene is TRBV6-6, the J gene TRBJ1-3; D possibly corresponds to TRBD1 (5 bases). Sequencing used whole blood, obtained in connection with sensitization to the hapten diphenylcyclopropenone (DPC). This TCR was sampled from a woman between 50 and 59 years old with alopecia areata. Some clones in this sample may be carry-over from other donors' samples. CDR3 DNA: TGTGCCAGCAGGGACGGGGGCTCTGGAAACACCATATATTTT. Its translation is CASRDGGSGNTIYF.